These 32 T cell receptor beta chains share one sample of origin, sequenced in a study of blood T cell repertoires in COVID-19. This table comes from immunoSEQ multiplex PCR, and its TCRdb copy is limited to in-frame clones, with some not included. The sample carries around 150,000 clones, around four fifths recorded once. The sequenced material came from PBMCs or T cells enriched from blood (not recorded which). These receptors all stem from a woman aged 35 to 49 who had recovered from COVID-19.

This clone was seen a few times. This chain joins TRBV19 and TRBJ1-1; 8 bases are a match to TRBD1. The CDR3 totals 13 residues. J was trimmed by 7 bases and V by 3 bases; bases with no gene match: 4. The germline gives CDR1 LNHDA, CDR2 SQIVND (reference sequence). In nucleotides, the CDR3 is TGTGCCAGTAGTATTCGGACAGGGTATGAAGCTTTCTTT. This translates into CASSIRTGYEAFF.

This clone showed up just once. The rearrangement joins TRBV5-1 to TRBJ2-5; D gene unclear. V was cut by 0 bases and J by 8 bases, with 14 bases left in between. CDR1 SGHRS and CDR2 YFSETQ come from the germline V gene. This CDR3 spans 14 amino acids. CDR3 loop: CASSLDRVEGTQYF. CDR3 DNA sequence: TGCGCCAGCAGCTTGGACAGAGTAGAAGGTACCCAGTACTTC. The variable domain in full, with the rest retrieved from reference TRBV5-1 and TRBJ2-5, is KAGVTQTPRYLIKTRGQQVTLSCSPISGHRSVSWYQQTPGQGLQFLFEYFSETQRNKGNFPGRFSGRQFSNSRSEMNVSTLELGDSALYLCASSLDRVEGTQYFGPGTRLLVL.

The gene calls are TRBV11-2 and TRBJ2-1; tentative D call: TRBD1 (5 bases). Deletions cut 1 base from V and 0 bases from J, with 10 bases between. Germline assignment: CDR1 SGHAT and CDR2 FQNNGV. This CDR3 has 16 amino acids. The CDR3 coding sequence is TGTGCCAGCAGCTTAGGGGGCGGAAGCTCCTACAATGAGCAGTTCTTC. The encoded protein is CASSLGGGSSYNEQFF.

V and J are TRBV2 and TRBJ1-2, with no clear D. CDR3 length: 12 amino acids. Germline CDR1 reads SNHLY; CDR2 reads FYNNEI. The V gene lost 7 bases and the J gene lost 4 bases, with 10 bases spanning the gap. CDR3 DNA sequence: TGTGCCAGCAATAAGGAGCTCTATGGCTACACCTTC. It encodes CASNKELYGYTF.

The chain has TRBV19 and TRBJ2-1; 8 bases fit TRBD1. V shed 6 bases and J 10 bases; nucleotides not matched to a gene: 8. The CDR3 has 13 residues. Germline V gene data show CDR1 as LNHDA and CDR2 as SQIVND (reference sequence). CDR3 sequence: CASRSAGGREQFF. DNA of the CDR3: TGTGCCAGTAGGTCGGCAGGGGGCAGGGAGCAGTTCTTC.

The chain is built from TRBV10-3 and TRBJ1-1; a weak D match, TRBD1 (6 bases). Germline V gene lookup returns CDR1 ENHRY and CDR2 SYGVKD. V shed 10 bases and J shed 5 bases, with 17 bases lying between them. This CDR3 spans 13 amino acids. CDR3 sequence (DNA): TGTGCCACCCATCCACAGGGAGGGACTGAAGCTTTCTTT. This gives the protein CATHPQGGTEAFF.

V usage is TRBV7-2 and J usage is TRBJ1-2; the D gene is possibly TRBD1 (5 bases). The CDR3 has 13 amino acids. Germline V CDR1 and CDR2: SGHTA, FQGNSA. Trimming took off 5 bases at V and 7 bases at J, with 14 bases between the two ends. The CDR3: CASSNSGGSGYTF. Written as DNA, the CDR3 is TGTGCCAGCAGCAACTCCGGGGGAAGTGGCTACACCTTC.

The CDR3 DNA reads as TGTGCCAGCAGTGAAGTAGAGGCCAGACACTATGGCTACACCTTC. As protein: CASSEVEARHYGYTF. The chain uses TRBV6-1 and TRBJ1-2; D call uncertain. CDR1 is MNHNS and CDR2 is SASEGT in the germline V gene. This CDR3 contains 15 residues. Trimming shortened V by 1 base and J by 3 bases, and 12 bases separated the two germline ends.

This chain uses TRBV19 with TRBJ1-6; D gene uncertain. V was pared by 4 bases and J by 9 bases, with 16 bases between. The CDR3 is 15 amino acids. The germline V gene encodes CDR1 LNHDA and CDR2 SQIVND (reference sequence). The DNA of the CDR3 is TGTGCCAGTAGTAGCGACACGGGCGGGGTTTCACCCCTCCACTTT. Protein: CASSSDTGGVSPLHF. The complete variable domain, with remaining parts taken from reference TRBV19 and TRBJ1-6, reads DGGITQSPKYLFRKEGQNVTLSCEQNLNHDAMYWYRQDPGQGLRLIYYSQIVNDFQKGDIAEGYSVSREKKESFPLTVTSAQKNPTAFYLCASSSDTGGVSPLHFGNGTRLTVT.

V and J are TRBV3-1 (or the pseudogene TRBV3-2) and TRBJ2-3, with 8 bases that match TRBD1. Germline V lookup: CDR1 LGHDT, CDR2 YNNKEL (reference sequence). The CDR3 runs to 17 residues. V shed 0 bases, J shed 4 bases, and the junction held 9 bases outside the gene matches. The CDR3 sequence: CASSQDRAGQGADTQYF. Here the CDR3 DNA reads TGTGCCAGCAGCCAAGATCGGGCTGGACAGGGAGCAGATACGCAGTATTTT.

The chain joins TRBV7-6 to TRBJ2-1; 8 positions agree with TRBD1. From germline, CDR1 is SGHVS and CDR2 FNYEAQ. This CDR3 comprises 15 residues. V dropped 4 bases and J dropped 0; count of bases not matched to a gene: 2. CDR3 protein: CASSSTGGSYNEQFF. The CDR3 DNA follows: TGTGCCAGCAGCTCCACAGGGGGCTCCTACAATGAGCAGTTCTTC.

This CDR3 reads CASNSLTSGGETGELFF. The CDR3 bases are TGTGCCAGTAACTCCCTGACTAGCGGCGGGGAGACCGGGGAGCTGTTTTTT. The J gene is TRBJ2-2, the V gene TRBV19; 9 nucleotides line up with TRBD2. V dropped 7 bases and J dropped 5; count of bases not matched to a gene: 14. Germline loops: CDR1 LNHDA, CDR2 SQIVND (reference sequence). The CDR3 is 17 amino acids. Based on the CDR3 plus reference TRBV19 and TRBJ2-2, the full variable domain is DGGITQSPKYLFRKEGQNVTLSCEQNLNHDAMYWYRQDPGQGLRLIYYSQIVNDFQKGDIAEGYSVSREKKESFPLTVTSAQKNPTAFYLCASNSLTSGGETGELFFGEGSRLTVL.

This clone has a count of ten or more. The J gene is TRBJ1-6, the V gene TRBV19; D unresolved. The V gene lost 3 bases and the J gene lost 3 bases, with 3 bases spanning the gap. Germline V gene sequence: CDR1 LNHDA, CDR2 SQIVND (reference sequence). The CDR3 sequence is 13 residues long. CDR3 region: CASSMYYNSPLHF. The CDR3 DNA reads TGTGCCAGTAGTATGTACTATAATTCACCCCTCCACTTT. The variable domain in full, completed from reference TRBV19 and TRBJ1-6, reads DGGITQSPKYLFRKEGQNVTLSCEQNLNHDAMYWYRQDPGQGLRLIYYSQIVNDFQKGDIAEGYSVSREKKESFPLTVTSAQKNPTAFYLCASSMYYNSPLHFGNGTRLTVT.

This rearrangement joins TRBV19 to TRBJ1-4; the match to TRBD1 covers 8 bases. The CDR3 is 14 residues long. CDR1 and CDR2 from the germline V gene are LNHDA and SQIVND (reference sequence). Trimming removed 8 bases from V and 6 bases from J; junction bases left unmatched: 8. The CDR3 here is CASWNSGGDEKLFF. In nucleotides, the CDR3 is TGTGCCAGTTGGAACTCAGGGGGCGATGAAAAACTGTTTTTT.

For the CDR3, the DNA is TGTGCCAGCAGCCAGGGGCCAGATACGCAGTATTTT. It yields the protein CASSQGPDTQYF. V is TRBV3-1 (or the pseudogene TRBV3-2) and J is TRBJ2-3; weak D call: TRBD1 (5 bases). Germline CDR1 reads LGHDT; CDR2 reads YNNKEL (reference sequence). With 3 bases removed from V and 4 bases from J, the gap between germline ends came to 5 bases. CDR3 length equals 12 residues.

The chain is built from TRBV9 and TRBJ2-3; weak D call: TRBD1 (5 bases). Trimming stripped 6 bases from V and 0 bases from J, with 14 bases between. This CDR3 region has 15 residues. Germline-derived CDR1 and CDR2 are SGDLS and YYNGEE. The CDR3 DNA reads TGTGCCAGCAACTTACGGGCAGGGAGCACAGATACGCAGTATTTT. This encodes CASNLRAGSTDTQYF.

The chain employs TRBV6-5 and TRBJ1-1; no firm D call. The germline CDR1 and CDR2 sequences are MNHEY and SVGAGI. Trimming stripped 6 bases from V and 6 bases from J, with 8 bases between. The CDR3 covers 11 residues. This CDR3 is CASRGGSEAFF. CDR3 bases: TGTGCCAGCAGAGGAGGGTCTGAAGCTTTCTTT.

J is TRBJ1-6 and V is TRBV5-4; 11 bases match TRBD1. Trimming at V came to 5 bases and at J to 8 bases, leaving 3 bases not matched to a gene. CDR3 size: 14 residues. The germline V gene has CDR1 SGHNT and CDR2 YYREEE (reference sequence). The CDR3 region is CASSRTGGDSPLHF. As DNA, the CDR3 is TGTGCCAGCAGTCGGACAGGGGGCGATTCACCCCTCCACTTT.

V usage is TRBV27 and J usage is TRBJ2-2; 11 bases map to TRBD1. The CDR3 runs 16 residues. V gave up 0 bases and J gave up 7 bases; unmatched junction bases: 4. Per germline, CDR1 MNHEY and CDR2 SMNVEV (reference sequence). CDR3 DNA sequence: TGTGCCAGCAGTTTATCCGGACAGGGGGCTGGCGGGGAGCTGTTTTTT. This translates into CASSLSGQGAGGELFF.

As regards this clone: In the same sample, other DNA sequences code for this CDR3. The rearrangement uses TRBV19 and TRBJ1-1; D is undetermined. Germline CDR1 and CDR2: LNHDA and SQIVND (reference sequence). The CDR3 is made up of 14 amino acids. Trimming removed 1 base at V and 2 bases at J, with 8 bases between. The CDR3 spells CASSIGSGNTEAFF. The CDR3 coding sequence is TGTGCCAGTAGTATAGGGTCAGGTAACACTGAAGCTTTCTTT.

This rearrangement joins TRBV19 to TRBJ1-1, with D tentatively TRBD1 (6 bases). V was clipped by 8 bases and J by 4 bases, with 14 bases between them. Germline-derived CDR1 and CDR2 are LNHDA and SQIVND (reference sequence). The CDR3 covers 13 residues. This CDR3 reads CASGRGGSTEAFF. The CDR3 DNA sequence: TGTGCCAGTGGGAGGGGGGGGAGCACTGAAGCTTTCTTT.

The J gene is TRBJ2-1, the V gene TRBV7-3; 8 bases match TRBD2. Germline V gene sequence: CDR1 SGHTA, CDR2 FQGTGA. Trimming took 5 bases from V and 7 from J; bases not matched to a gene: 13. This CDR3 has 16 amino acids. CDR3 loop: CASSGVGGRTLNEQFF. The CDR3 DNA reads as TGTGCCAGCAGCGGAGTGGGCGGGAGGACTTTAAATGAGCAGTTCTTC.

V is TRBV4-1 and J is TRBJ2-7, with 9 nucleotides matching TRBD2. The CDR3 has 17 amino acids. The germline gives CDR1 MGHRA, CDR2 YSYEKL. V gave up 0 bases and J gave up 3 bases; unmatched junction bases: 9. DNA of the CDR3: TGCGCCAGCAGCCAAGAGAGTAGCGGGGGTTGGAACTACGAGCAGTACTTC. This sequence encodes CASSQESSGGWNYEQYF.

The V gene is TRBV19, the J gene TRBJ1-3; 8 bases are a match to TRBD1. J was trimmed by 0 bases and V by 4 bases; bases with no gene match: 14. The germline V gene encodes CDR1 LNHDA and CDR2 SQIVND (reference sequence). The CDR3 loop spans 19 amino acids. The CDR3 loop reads CASSTRPGTGDSSGNTIYF. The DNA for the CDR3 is TGTGCCAGTAGTACCCGTCCCGGGACAGGAGACAGCTCTGGAAACACCATATATTTT.

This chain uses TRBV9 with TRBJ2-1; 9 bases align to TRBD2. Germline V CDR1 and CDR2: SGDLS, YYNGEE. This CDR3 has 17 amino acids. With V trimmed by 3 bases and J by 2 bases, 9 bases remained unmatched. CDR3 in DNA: TGTGCCAGCAGCGGGGCTAGAGCGGGAGGCCCCTACAATGAGCAGTTCTTC. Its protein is CASSGARAGGPYNEQFF.

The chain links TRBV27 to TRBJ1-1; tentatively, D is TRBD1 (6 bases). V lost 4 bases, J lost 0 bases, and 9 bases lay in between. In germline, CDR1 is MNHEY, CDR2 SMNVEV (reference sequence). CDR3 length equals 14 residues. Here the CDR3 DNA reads TGTGCCAGCAGTTCCACAGGGATGAACACTGAAGCTTTCTTT. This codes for CASSSTGMNTEAFF.

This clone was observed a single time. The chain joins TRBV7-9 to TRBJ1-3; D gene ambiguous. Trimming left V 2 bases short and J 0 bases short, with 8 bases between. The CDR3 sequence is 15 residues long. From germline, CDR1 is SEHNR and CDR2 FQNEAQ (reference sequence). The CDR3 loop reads CASSLSGSSGNTIYF. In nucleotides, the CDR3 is TGTGCCAGCAGCTTATCGGGGAGCTCTGGAAACACCATATATTTT.

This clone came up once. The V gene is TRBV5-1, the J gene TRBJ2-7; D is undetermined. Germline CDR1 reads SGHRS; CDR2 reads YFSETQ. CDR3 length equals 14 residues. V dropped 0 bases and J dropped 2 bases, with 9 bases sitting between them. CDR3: CASSLGHLAYEQYF. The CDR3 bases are TGCGCCAGCAGCTTGGGGCACCTTGCCTACGAGCAGTACTTC. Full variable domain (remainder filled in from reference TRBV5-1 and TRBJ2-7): KAGVTQTPRYLIKTRGQQVTLSCSPISGHRSVSWYQQTPGQGLQFLFEYFSETQRNKGNFPGRFSGRQFSNSRSEMNVSTLELGDSALYLCASSLGHLAYEQYFGPGTRLTVT.

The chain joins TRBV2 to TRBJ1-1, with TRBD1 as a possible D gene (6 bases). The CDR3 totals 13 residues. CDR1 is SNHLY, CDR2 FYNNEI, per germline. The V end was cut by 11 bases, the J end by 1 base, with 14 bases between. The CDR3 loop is CAVKGVANTEAFF. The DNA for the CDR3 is TGTGCCGTTAAGGGGGTGGCGAACACTGAAGCTTTCTTT.

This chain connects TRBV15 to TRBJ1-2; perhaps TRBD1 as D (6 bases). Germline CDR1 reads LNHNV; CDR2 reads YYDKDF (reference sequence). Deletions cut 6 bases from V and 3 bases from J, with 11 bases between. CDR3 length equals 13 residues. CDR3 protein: CATSPGQHYGYTF. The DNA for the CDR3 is TGTGCCACCAGTCCCGGACAGCACTATGGCTACACCTTC.

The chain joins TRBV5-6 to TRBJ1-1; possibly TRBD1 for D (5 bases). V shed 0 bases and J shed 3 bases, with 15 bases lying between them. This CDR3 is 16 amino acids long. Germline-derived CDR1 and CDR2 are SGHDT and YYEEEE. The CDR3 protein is CASSLGGPDFDTEAFF. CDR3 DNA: TGTGCCAGCAGCTTGGGGGGCCCGGATTTTGACACTGAAGCTTTCTTT.

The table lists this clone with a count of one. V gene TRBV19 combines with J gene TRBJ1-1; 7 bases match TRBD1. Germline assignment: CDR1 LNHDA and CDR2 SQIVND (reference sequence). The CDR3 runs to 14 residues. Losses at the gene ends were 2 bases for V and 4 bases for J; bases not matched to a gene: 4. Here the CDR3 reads CASSIRAGGTEAFF. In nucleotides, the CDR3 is TGTGCCAGTAGTATACGGGCAGGGGGCACTGAAGCTTTCTTT. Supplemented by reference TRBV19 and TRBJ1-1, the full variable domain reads DGGITQSPKYLFRKEGQNVTLSCEQNLNHDAMYWYRQDPGQGLRLIYYSQIVNDFQKGDIAEGYSVSREKKESFPLTVTSAQKNPTAFYLCASSIRAGGTEAFFGQGTRLTVV.